This T cell receptor (beta chain) was found in a study of Graves' ophthalmopathy and Graves' hyperthyroidism. On the study more broadly: Prior to any treatment, peripheral blood was collected at the time of initial diagnosis.

This clonotype was observed at least ten times. Transcripts of RNA were the source for amplifying TCR beta CDR3 regions. Scientists carried out first-round RT-PCR using HTBI primers and then a second-round multiplex PCR. TCRdb itself ran the multiplex PCR reads through MiXCR, one entry per CDR3 protein. The table records about 340,000 distinct CDR3 sequences, 15% to 20% of them present only once. The CDR3 runs to 13 residues. From germline, CDR1 is SGHTA and CDR2 FQGTGA. V dropped 4 bases and J dropped 10; count of bases not matched to a gene: 9. The sequencing sample was made of peripheral blood. The source is an adult man with Graves' ophthalmopathy. The J gene is TRBJ1-1, the V gene TRBV7-3; TRBD1 matches 7 bases. The CDR3 here is CASSSARDSGAFF. The CDR3 bases are TGTGCCAGCAGCTCCGCCCGGGACAGTGGAGCTTTCTTT.